Each of the 4 T cell receptor beta chains below was sequenced from the same sample in a study of T cell repertoires in cytomegalovirus infection. A single record per CDR3 protein comes from TCRdb applying MiXCR to the reads. This sample has 510,000 or so distinct CDR3 sequences, with more than 20% found just once. Sequenced sample: PBMCs. The receptor source for this set is a human donor in good health (CMV status not recorded). Some clones in this sample may be carry-over from other donors' samples.

In DNA, the CDR3 is TGCAGTGCAGAAAGGACAGGGGACGATTCCTACGAGCAGTACTTC. Protein: CSAERTGDDSYEQYF. This chain uses TRBV20-1 with TRBJ2-7; 9 bases match TRBD1. Germline values: CDR1 DFQATT, CDR2 SNEGSKA (reference sequence). The CDR3 runs 15 residues. The V and J ends lost 6 bases and 1 base, in that order; junction bases with no gene match: 10.

This clonotype was counted only a few times. The chain joins TRBV7-9 to TRBJ2-7; D may be TRBD2 (6 bases). The CDR3 consists of 13 residues. CDR1 is SEHNR and CDR2 is FQNEAQ in the germline V gene (reference sequence). Trimming left V 5 bases short and J 3 bases short, with 11 bases between. The CDR3 region has the DNA TGTGCCAGCAGCCGGGGACTCCGCTACGAGCAGTACTTC. This codes for CASSRGLRYEQYF.

V is TRBV5-4 and J is TRBJ2-1; 9 nucleotides agree with TRBD2. V lost 4 bases and J lost 3; bases outside the gene matches: 14. The V gene's germline CDR1 is SGHNT and CDR2 YYREEE (reference sequence). This CDR3 contains 18 residues. CDR3 in amino acids: CASSTGLAGPGGYNEQFF. The CDR3 bases are TGTGCCAGCAGCACGGGTCTAGCGGGACCTGGGGGCTACAATGAGCAGTTCTTC. The whole variable domain, filled in from reference TRBV5-4 and TRBJ2-1, reads ETGVTQSPTHLIKTRGQQVTLRCSSQSGHNTVSWYQQALGQGPQFIFQYYREEENGRGNFPPRFSGLQFPNYSSELNVNALELDDSALYLCASSTGLAGPGGYNEQFFGPGTRLTVL.

Only a few counts were recorded for this clonotype. The chain employs TRBV7-9 and TRBJ2-1, with 9 nucleotides matching TRBD2. J gave up 4 bases and V 6 bases, and 10 bases lay outside the gene matches. The germline CDR1 and CDR2 sequences are SEHNR and FQNEAQ (reference sequence). The CDR3 runs to 16 residues. CDR3 sequence reads: CASSDASGLAYNEQFF. The DNA for the CDR3 is TGTGCCAGCAGTGACGCGTCCGGACTAGCGTACAATGAGCAGTTCTTC.